What follows describes a single TCR beta chain. This clone was seen at least ten times. The antigen it recognizes is unknown. One base away there is no much larger clone; base qualities are not given. The germline V gene provides CDR1 MDHEN and CDR2 SYDVKM. The CDR3 has 15 amino acids, counting the end cysteine and phenylalanine. Only the CDR3 DNA is retained, 45 bases long and in frame from the first base. Compared with germline, V lacks 5 bases and J lacks 3 bases; bases without a gene match: 9. This entry belongs to a study of blood T cell repertoires in COVID-19 (dated by TCRdb to the early 2020s). About the full investigation: Samples from collaborators originated in the United States, Italy and Spain and spanned both the acute and convalescent phases of COVID-19. The material from the prospective study consisted of cDNA or gDNA derived from T cells, B-cell-depleted T cells, or PBMCs. Subjects who had been exposed to COVID-19, were actively infected with it, or had recovered from it provided the deeply sampled blood TCRbeta repertoires that made up the dataset. The repertoires were released in a freely available public database meant as a resource for research on the immune response to SARS-CoV-2. Samples came from the ongoing ImmuneRACE study (first 160 participants) plus 1,254 subjects from 6 global collaborators. A de-identified subject ID, COVID-19 status, age in years and sex were almost always included in the sample metadata. Where HLA class I and class II types were available, the types were taken from metadata supplied by the sample provider, not from assay-based typing.

TCRbeta CDR3 regions were amplified from genomic DNA by means of the immunoSEQ Assay, a bias-controlled multiplex PCR. In the original analysis: The number of nucleated cells in each sample was estimated by amplification of reference gene primers within the assay. To quantify the absolute abundance of each unique TCRbeta CDR3 rearrangement, sequence reads were collapsed and filtered. For each sample, productive Simpson clonality was calculated by taking the square root of Simpson's diversity index across productive rearrangements. Imported from immuneACCESS, the table was reduced by TCRdb to in-frame sequences with V and J called. These copies leave out some clones; in studies compared against another copy, an unresolved V gene accounts for under half, and the cause of the remainder is not known. V, J and clone size reflect that table, while D and trimming were determined from the DNA. The sample contains over 150,000 clones, about 86% of them found a single time. Jointly, the top ten make up approximately 30% of the sample.

Each collaborating institution followed its own protocols to collect whole blood in K2EDTA tubes. For TCRbeta analysis, collaborator samples were shipped as frozen whole blood, as isolated PBMCs, or as DNA extracted from either sample type. Broad study findings and their caveats: How much clinical and demographic metadata was included differed by source and by participant, and the metadata was provided uncurated.

The sequence derives from a woman aged 55-75 years with acute or convalescent COVID-19. Material for sequencing was peripheral blood. The chain was built from TRBV28 and TRBJ2-5; 7 central bases correspond to TRBD1. This receptor has the CDR3 CASSRLFTGEETQYF. The sequenced DNA is TGTGCCAGCAGTCGCCTATTTACAGGGGAAGAGACCCAGTACTTC.